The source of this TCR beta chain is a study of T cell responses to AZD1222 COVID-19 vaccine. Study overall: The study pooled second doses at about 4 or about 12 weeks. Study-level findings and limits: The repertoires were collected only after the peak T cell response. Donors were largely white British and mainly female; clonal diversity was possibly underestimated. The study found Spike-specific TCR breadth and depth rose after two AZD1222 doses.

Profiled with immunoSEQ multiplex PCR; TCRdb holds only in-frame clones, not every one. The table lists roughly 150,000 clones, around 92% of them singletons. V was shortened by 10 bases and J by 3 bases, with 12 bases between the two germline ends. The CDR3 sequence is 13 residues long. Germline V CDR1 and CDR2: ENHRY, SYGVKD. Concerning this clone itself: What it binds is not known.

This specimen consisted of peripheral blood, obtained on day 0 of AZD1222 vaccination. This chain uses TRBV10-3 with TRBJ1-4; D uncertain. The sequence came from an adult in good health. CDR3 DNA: TGTGCCACCGGCACAGTACCTAATGAAAAACTGTTTTTT. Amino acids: CATGTVPNEKLFF.